This T cell receptor beta chain originates from a study of blood T cell repertoires in COVID-19. Study context: COVID-19 samples from acute and convalescent phases originated in the United States, Italy and Spain. In each case, the material was cDNA or gDNA derived from T cells, B-cell-depleted T cells, or PBMCs.

This clone has more than one count but fewer than ten. The germline V gene has CDR1 MNHEY and CDR2 SVGAGI. V trimming: 4 bases; J trimming: 5 bases; junction bases outside the gene matches: 3. The CDR3 is 13 amino acids. Source study methods: Reference gene primer amplification in the assay estimated nucleated cell counts. TCRdb keeps only in-frame clones here, not all; method: immunoSEQ multiplex PCR. That table is the source of V, J and clone size, and D and trimming were worked out from the DNA. The repertoire includes 200,000 to 250,000 clones, 75% to 85% of them detected once, and 4.5% to 6% sits in the top ten. Seattle participants joined during active infection and were tracked over time.

This clonotype was sampled from a man in his forties or fifties with COVID-19, enrolled during active disease. The chain couples TRBV6-5 to TRBJ2-5; 8 nucleotides agree with TRBD2. The specimen sequenced was peripheral blood. The CDR3 sequence is CASSWTSRETQYF. CDR3 bases: TGTGCCAGCAGTTGGACTAGCCGCGAGACCCAGTACTTC.